The rows below give T cell receptor beta chains drawn from one sample of a study of T-cell memory formation after mild COVID-19. TCRdb reanalysed the 5' RACE reads using MiXCR and keeps one entry per CDR3 protein. The sample holds about 560,000 distinct CDR3 sequences, under 20% seen once. Material: PBMCs or a T cell subset sorted from them (not recorded which). All receptors come from an adult woman who had mild COVID-19 (a few samples of this study predate the infection). Cell type and time point are not known. Each CDR3 is given with its conserved first and last residue. The D gene is left open where the match is weak. Some rows have no size entry. The others give once, few or many, or a class for an expanded clone.

D	V	size	J	CDR3	DNA
-	TRBV24-1	-	TRBJ1-5	CATSDQDQPQHF	TGTGCCACCAGTGATCAGGACCAGCCCCAGCATTTT
-	TRBV5-1	many	TRBJ1-1	CASSPMVRENTEAFF	TGCGCCAGCAGCCCTATGGTCAGGGAGAACACTGAAGCTTTCTTT
-	TRBV20-1	few	TRBJ1-3	CSAGSGAPGNTIYF	TGCAGTGCCGGATCTGGGGCGCCTGGAAACACCATATATTTT
-	TRBV10-3	-	TRBJ2-2	CAISVPGSPGELFF	TGTGCCATCAGTGTCCCAGGGTCCCCCGGGGAGCTGTTTTTT
-	TRBV6-1	-	TRBJ1-4	CASETTGNEKLFF	TGTGCCAGCGAAACCACAGGGAACGAAAAACTGTTTTTT
-	TRBV10-2	-	TRBJ2-7	CASGTGSAYEQYF	TGCGCCAGCGGTACGGGGTCTGCCTACGAGCAGTACTTC
-	TRBV2	few	TRBJ2-4	CASSEMNIQYF	TGTGCCAGCAGTGAGATGAACATTCAGTACTTC
TRBD2	TRBV18	-	TRBJ2-3	CASSPPLLSGSDTQYF	TGTGCCAGCTCACCACCTCTTTTGAGCGGGAGTGATACGCAGTATTTT
TRBD2	TRBV5-1	-	TRBJ2-5	CASSFEGGSAGGEETQYF	TGCGCCAGCAGCTTCGAGGGAGGGTCAGCGGGGGGAGAAGAGACCCAGTACTTC
-	TRBV29-1	-	TRBJ1-2	CSATADNYGYTF	TGCAGCGCGACAGCGGATAACTATGGCTACACCTTC
TRBD2	TRBV7-3	few	TRBJ2-1	CASSQIRPPRTSSGEQFF	TGTGCCAGCAGCCAGATTCGACCGCCACGGACCTCTAGCGGGGAGCAGTTCTTC
-	TRBV4-1	-	TRBJ2-1	CASSQGLAMSSYNEQFF	TGCGCCAGCAGCCAAGGCTTAGCGATGAGCTCCTACAATGAGCAGTTCTTC
TRBD1	TRBV6-6	few	TRBJ1-2	CASFTGTGVWGYTF	TGTGCCAGCTTTACCGGGACAGGGGTCTGGGGCTACACCTTC
-	TRBV18	-	TRBJ2-1	CASSTVFSEQFF	TGTGCCAGCTCGACAGTCTTTTCTGAGCAGTTCTTC
-	TRBV6-2/TRBV6-3	few	TRBJ1-1	CASSLAVLSASQAFF	TGTGCCAGCAGCCTAGCTGTATTATCAGCTTCCCAAGCTTTCTTT
-	TRBV6-2/TRBV6-3	-	TRBJ1-1	CASSYSGDRGIEAFF	TGTGCCAGCAGTTACTCGGGAGACAGAGGGATTGAAGCTTTCTTT
TRBD1	TRBV30	-	TRBJ2-5	CAWSVGQGKETQYF	TGTGCCTGGAGTGTAGGACAGGGAAAAGAGACCCAGTACTTC
TRBD1	TRBV12-3/TRBV12-4	-	TRBJ1-1	CASSLGDRGLSTEAFF	TGTGCCAGCAGTTTGGGAGACAGGGGGCTTAGCACTGAAGCTTTCTTT
TRBD1	TRBV5-5	many	TRBJ2-7	CASSSGRTGPYEQYF	TGTGCCAGCAGCTCAGGAAGGACAGGGCCCTACGAGCAGTACTTC
TRBD1	TRBV27	few	TRBJ1-2	CASRLAGTGVGYTF	TGTGCCAGCAGATTGGCCGGGACAGGGGTCGGCTACACCTTC
-	TRBV4-1	-	TRBJ2-7	CASSQVGGDSSSYEQYF	TGCGCCAGCAGCCAAGTTGGGGGGGACAGTTCCTCCTACGAGCAGTACTTC
TRBD1	TRBV5-1	-	TRBJ2-7	CASSLVGRGHEQYF	TGCGCCAGCAGCTTGGTAGGCAGGGGGCACGAGCAGTACTTC
-	TRBV9	-	TRBJ1-5	CASSVDDRTTGNQPQHF	TGTGCCAGCAGCGTAGATGATAGGACTACGGGCAATCAGCCCCAGCATTTT
TRBD1	TRBV7-9	-	TRBJ1-5	CASSPRTGHQPQHF	TGTGCCAGCAGCCCTCGGACAGGTCATCAGCCCCAGCATTTT
TRBD2	TRBV20-1	few	TRBJ2-3	CSARRLAATDTQYF	TGCAGTGCTAGAAGACTAGCGGCCACAGATACGCAGTATTTT
-	TRBV20-1	-	TRBJ2-5	CSASTTGFGTGGTQYF	TGCAGTGCTTCTACGACAGGGTTTGGGACTGGGGGGACCCAGTACTTC
-	TRBV12-3/TRBV12-4	few	TRBJ2-5	CASSLRLRETQYF	TGTGCCAGCAGTTTACGGCTGAGGGAGACCCAGTACTTC
-	TRBV6-2/TRBV6-3	-	TRBJ2-3	CASSYSIYGTDTQYF	TGTGCCAGCAGTTACTCGATTTATGGCACAGATACGCAGTATTTT
-	TRBV7-9	few	TRBJ1-6	CASSVRGISPLHF	TGTGCCAGCAGCGTACGGGGGATTTCACCCCTCCACTTT
-	TRBV4-3	few	TRBJ2-7	CASSQAPSREQYF	TGCGCCAGCAGCCAAGCCCCCTCTCGCGAGCAGTACTTC
-	TRBV7-3	many	TRBJ1-1	CASSYRFDTEAFF	TGTGCCAGCAGCTATCGGTTCGACACTGAAGCTTTCTTT
-	TRBV7-8	-	TRBJ2-1	CASSLVAAHGPMYNEQFF	TGTGCCAGCAGCTTAGTGGCAGCCCACGGCCCCATGTACAATGAGCAGTTCTTC
TRBD1	TRBV5-6	once	TRBJ2-2	CASSWTGVNTGELFF	TGTGCCAGCAGCTGGACAGGAGTTAACACCGGGGAGCTGTTTTTT
-	TRBV7-3	-	TRBJ2-5	CASSLGTHPGETQYF	TGTGCCAGCAGCCTAGGGACCCATCCCGGGGAGACCCAGTACTTC
TRBD2	TRBV2	-	TRBJ2-2	CASRGRLAGDTGELFF	TGTGCCAGCAGGGGCCGACTAGCGGGAGACACCGGGGAGCTGTTTTTT
TRBD2	TRBV7-8	-	TRBJ2-5	CASSLGGLAGQQETQYF	TGTGCCAGCAGCTTAGGGGGACTAGCGGGCCAACAAGAGACCCAGTACTTC
-	TRBV20-1	-	TRBJ1-2	CSARDLGDYNYGYTF	TGCAGTGCTAGAGATCTGGGGGATTATAACTATGGCTACACCTTC
-	TRBV12-3/TRBV12-4	-	TRBJ1-4	CASSRNGKLFF	TGTGCCAGCAGCCGGAATGGAAAACTGTTTTTT
TRBD2	TRBV11-2	-	TRBJ2-3	CASSWALAGIGDTQYF	TGTGCCAGCAGCTGGGCACTAGCGGGAATAGGAGATACGCAGTATTTT
-	TRBV7-6	-	TRBJ1-5	CASSLGGGHQPQHF	TGTGCCAGCAGCTTAGGGGGGGGGCATCAGCCCCAGCATTTT
TRBD2	TRBV19	few	TRBJ2-7	CASSRDYKAYEQYF	TGTGCCAGTAGTCGGGACTATAAGGCCTACGAGCAGTACTTC
TRBD1	TRBV5-1	many	TRBJ2-7	CASSLTGGQVWYEQYF	TGCGCCAGCAGCTTGACCGGGGGACAGGTCTGGTACGAGCAGTACTTC
TRBD2	TRBV4-2	once	TRBJ2-1	CASKLGLAGGEQFF	TGTGCCAGCAAATTGGGACTAGCGGGAGGTGAGCAGTTCTTC
-	TRBV11-2	few	TRBJ2-1	CASSTPDRAGEQFF	TGTGCCAGCAGCACTCCTGACAGGGCGGGAGAGCAGTTCTTC
TRBD2	TRBV4-1	-	TRBJ2-5	CASSHYLAGGGETQYF	TGCGCCAGCAGCCACTATCTAGCGGGGGGAGGGGAGACCCAGTACTTC
-	TRBV15	-	TRBJ2-4	CATSRDRLGGPWPKNIQYF	TGTGCCACCAGCAGAGATCGTTTGGGGGGGCCGTGGCCCAAAAACATTCAGTACTTC